The rows below give T cell receptor beta chains drawn from one sample of a study of siplizumab effects on memory and regulatory T cells. Produced via immunoSEQ multiplex PCR; TCRdb's table is partial and in-frame only. The top ten hold roughly 17% of the sample, which has fewer than 65,000 clones, over 90% seen once. Material: CD8+ T cells sorted from blood. The receptor set was obtained from a human donor in good health. CDR3s include the opening cysteine and the closing phenylalanine or tryptophan. Each record gives: J gene, V gene, clone size, D gene, CDR3 DNA, CDR3 protein. D genes are given only for firm matches. Expanded clones get a size class; other rows say once, few or many, or leave the size out.

>TRBJ1-5|TRBV5-6|-|-
TGTGCCAGCAGCTTGGGTGGACAGAATAGCAATCAGCCCCAGCATTTT
CASSLGGQNSNQPQHF
>TRBJ2-7|TRBV19|-|TRBD1
TGTGCCAGTAGTCTGACAGGGGTCTACGAGCAGTACTTC
CASSLTGVYEQYF
>TRBJ2-1|TRBV28|-|TRBD2
TGTGCCAGCGAGAGAACGTCACTAGCGGGAGCCCATGAGCAGTTCTTC
CASERTSLAGAHEQFF
>TRBJ2-3|TRBV19|-|TRBD2
TGTGCCAGTAGCATACTAGCGGGCAAGGGGGATACGCAGTATTTT
CASSILAGKGDTQYF
>TRBJ2-1|TRBV4-1|-|-
TGCGCCAGCAGCCAATACAATGAGCAGTTCTTC
CASSQYNEQFF
>TRBJ2-7|TRBV19|-|-
TGTGCCAGTAGTGTCAGATTCCGGGCCTACGAGCAGTACTTC
CASSVRFRAYEQYF
>TRBJ2-7|TRBV19|-|TRBD2
TGTGCCAGTAGTACCGGGGGGGCGGGATACGAGCAGTACTTC
CASSTGGAGYEQYF
>TRBJ2-1|TRBV9|-|TRBD1
TGTGCCAGCAGCGTAGTACAGGGGGCCTACAATGAGCAGTTCTTC
CASSVVQGAYNEQFF
>TRBJ1-4|TRBV4-2|few|-
TGTGCCAGCGAAGGGGGGTATAATGAAAAACTGTTTTTT
CASEGGYNEKLFF
>TRBJ2-7|TRBV6-1|-|TRBD1
TGTGCCAGCAGTGAAGTTAGGACAGGGACCTACGAGCAGTACTTC
CASSEVRTGTYEQYF
>TRBJ2-5|TRBV9|-|TRBD2
TGTGCCAGCAGCGCGGGGGGACTACCGCGGGGGGAGACCCAGTACTTC
CASSAGGLPRGETQYF
>TRBJ2-2|TRBV5-6|medium-sized|-
TGTGCCAGCAGCTTGCAGGGGTACGGGGAGCTGTTTTTT
CASSLQGYGELFF
>TRBJ2-1|TRBV14|-|TRBD1
TGTGCCAGCAGCCACCGAACAGGGACAGCCTACAATGAGCAGTTCTTC
CASSHRTGTAYNEQFF
>TRBJ2-7|TRBV10-1|-|-
TGCGCCAGCAGTAACGGAGTTGTAATTTACGAGCAGTACTTC
CASSNGVVIYEQYF
>TRBJ2-3|TRBV11-2|-|-
TGTGCCAGCAGCTTAGGGGCCCCTCGACGGACCACTAGCACAGATACGCAGTATTTT
CASSLGAPRRTTSTDTQYF
>TRBJ2-1|TRBV7-9|-|TRBD1
TGTGCCAGCTTCCCCTGGGGGACAGGCAGTGAGCAGTTCTTC
CASFPWGTGSEQFF
>TRBJ2-3|TRBV9|-|TRBD2
TGTGCCACCGGAGCGGGAGATGCAGATACGCAGTATTTT
CATGAGDADTQYF
>TRBJ2-3|TRBV2|-|-
TGTGCCAGCAGTGAATTTCGTAAGGGGGGCAAGCCGGGGGATACGCAGTATTTT
CASSEFRKGGKPGDTQYF
>TRBJ2-1|TRBV4-1|-|TRBD1
TGCGCCAGCTTGCTACCGGGACAGGAGATTTACAATGAGCAGTTCTTC
CASLLPGQEIYNEQFF
>TRBJ1-5|TRBV5-6|few|-
TGTGCCAGCAGCTTTAGCGATAGCAATCAGCCCCAGCATTTT
CASSFSDSNQPQHF
>TRBJ1-2|TRBV4-1|-|-
TGCGCCAGCAGTGGGGGTGTGTTGAGTGGCGGCTACACCTTC
CASSGGVLSGGYTF
>TRBJ1-2|TRBV29-1|-|-
TGCAGCGTTGCAAGACGGGGAGTCTTCTATGGCTACACCTTC
CSVARRGVFYGYTF
>TRBJ2-7|TRBV2|once|-
TGTGCCAGCGGGGGACATCCCTCCTACGAGCAGTACTTC
CASGGHPSYEQYF
>TRBJ1-1|TRBV7-6|-|-
TGTGCCAGCAGCTTACTGATTGGCGGGGCAGGGACTGAAGCTTTCTTT
CASSLLIGGAGTEAFF
>TRBJ2-7|TRBV4-1|once|-
TGCGCCAGCAGCCAAGATCCCGGTCCTGGGTACGAGCAGTACTTC
CASSQDPGPGYEQYF
>TRBJ2-7|TRBV4-1|few|-
TGCGCCAGCAGCCATTCTAGGGCGCAGCAGTACTTC
CASSHSRAQQYF
>TRBJ2-1|TRBV15|-|-
TGTGCCACCAGCAGCGGAGGGGACAATGAGCAGTTCTTC
CATSSGGDNEQFF
>TRBJ1-1|TRBV11-2|-|-
TGTGCCAGCAGCTTTGGGATTGGGGCTGAAGCTTTCTTT
CASSFGIGAEAFF
>TRBJ2-1|TRBV28|-|TRBD2
TGTGCCAGCAGTCTCCCTCACCTAGCGGGAAGATATGAGCAGTTCTTC
CASSLPHLAGRYEQFF
>TRBJ2-1|TRBV5-1|-|-
TGCGCCAGCAGCTTGGCGGGCCCAGGGACCCAGCCGGGCAATGAGCAGTTCTTC
CASSLAGPGTQPGNEQFF
>TRBJ2-5|TRBV5-4|-|-
TGTGCCAGCAGCTCCCCCAATACCTTCGTCCAAGAGACCCAGTACTTC
CASSSPNTFVQETQYF
>TRBJ2-1|TRBV5-1|-|TRBD2
TGCGCCAGCACAGACGGGACTAGCGACTACAATGAGCAGTTCTTC
CASTDGTSDYNEQFF
>TRBJ2-1|TRBV21-1|-|-
-
CASSSRGEGRVGPGSREQFF
>TRBJ1-5|TRBV27|medium-sized|-
TGTGCCACCTCGGGCGGGGCAGACAATCAGCCCCAGCATTTT
CATSGGADNQPQHF
>TRBJ1-1|TRBV19|-|-
TGTGCCAGTAGTATAGTCCACGTGAACACTGAAGCTTTCTTT
CASSIVHVNTEAFF
>TRBJ2-1|TRBV7-9|-|-
TGTGCCAGCAGCTCCATCCCGAGCACAAGATACAATGAGCAGTTCTTC
CASSSIPSTRYNEQFF
>TRBJ1-4|TRBV6-5|once|-
TGTGCCAGCAGTTATGGCGGGTTCGCTAATGAAAAACTGTTTTTT
CASSYGGFANEKLFF
>TRBJ2-7|TRBV11-2|-|-
TGTGCCAGCAGCTTAGGAGGGAATCCCTTGTACGAGCAGTACTTC
CASSLGGNPLYEQYF
>TRBJ2-5|TRBV4-1|-|TRBD1
TGCGCCAGCAGCCAAGGGACAGGGGGGCAAGAGACCCAGTACTTC
CASSQGTGGQETQYF
>TRBJ2-1|TRBV29-1|-|-
TGCAGCGTTGCTCTGAACTACAATGAGCAGTTCTTC
CSVALNYNEQFF
>TRBJ2-2|TRBV5-4|once|-
TGTGCCAGCAGCCCCCTTCCGGGAGACCTTACCGGGGAGCTGTTTTTT
CASSPLPGDLTGELFF
>TRBJ2-1|TRBV29-1|once|-
TGCAGCGTTGAAGATAGTATGGGGGGTTCGGAGGGGTTCTTC
CSVEDSMGGSEGFF
>TRBJ2-7|TRBV9|-|TRBD2
TGTGCCAGCAGCGCTACCGTAGCGGGCTACGAGCAGTACTTC
CASSATVAGYEQYF
>TRBJ1-1|TRBV9|few|-
TGTGCCAGCAGCCCAGAGGGGGGTTACTCCGAAGCTTTCTTT
CASSPEGGYSEAFF
>TRBJ2-4|TRBV27|once|-
TGTGCCAGCAGTTTATTGGGAGACGACATTCAGTACTTC
CASSLLGDDIQYF
>TRBJ2-3|TRBV9|-|TRBD1
TGTGCCAGCAGCCCAAAGGACAGGGAGCCGGATACGCAGTATTTT
CASSPKDREPDTQYF
>TRBJ2-7|TRBV5-1|-|TRBD2
TGCGCCAGCAGCTCCTCTGAGCTAGCGGGAGGCTACGAGCAGTACTTC
CASSSSELAGGYEQYF
>TRBJ2-1|TRBV11-1|-|TRBD2
TGTGCCAGCAGCCCAGGTGGGCTAGCGGGGGGGGTCTTGGAGCAGTTCTTC
CASSPGGLAGGVLEQFF
>TRBJ2-7|TRBV28|-|TRBD1
TGTGCCAGCAGGTACCCGGGACAGGGTTACGAGCAGTACTTC
CASRYPGQGYEQYF
>TRBJ2-1|TRBV7-9|-|-
TGTGCCAGCAGCTTGGGATACAATGAGCAGTTCTTC
CASSLGYNEQFF
>TRBJ2-3|TRBV27|-|-
TGTGCCAGCAGTTTACTGCAGGATTTCAGCACAGATACGCAGTATTTT
CASSLLQDFSTDTQYF
>TRBJ2-3|TRBV29-1|-|-
TGCAGCGTTGAGAGCCCGGCGGGTAGCACAGATACGCAGTATTTT
CSVESPAGSTDTQYF
>TRBJ2-5|TRBV7-8|-|-
TGTGCCAGCAGCTCCCTACAGGGACAAGAGACCCAGTACTTC
CASSSLQGQETQYF
>TRBJ2-1|TRBV5-6|-|TRBD2
TGTGCCAGCAGCTGGGGACTAGCGGGAGAGGAGTTCTTC
CASSWGLAGEEFF
>TRBJ2-1|TRBV4-1|-|-
TGCGCCAGCAGCCAAGAATCATCGGAGACGCGAGTCACCAATGAGCAGTTCTTC
CASSQESSETRVTNEQFF
>TRBJ2-2|TRBV27|-|TRBD1
TGTGCCAGCAGACCCCGAGGGGGACAGGGATCTGCGGGGGAGCTGTTTTTT
CASRPRGGQGSAGELFF
>TRBJ2-7|TRBV28|once|-
TGTGCCAGCAGCCTTATAGGGGTGTACGAGCAGTACTTC
CASSLIGVYEQYF
>TRBJ1-1|TRBV10-2|-|-
TGCGCCACTTCTCCCCAGGCTGAAGCTTTCTTT
CATSPQAEAFF
>TRBJ2-1|TRBV4-1|-|TRBD1
TGCGCCAGCAGCCAAGAACAGGGGTTCGTACAGCATGAGCAGTTCTTC
CASSQEQGFVQHEQFF
>TRBJ1-5|TRBV30|once|-
TGTGCCTGGAGTTGGGGGGGCGGGGATCAGCCCCAGCATTTT
CAWSWGGGDQPQHF